Detailed here is one T cell receptor beta chain. This clone is a singleton in its sample. Its antigen remains unidentified. The sample holds no much larger clone one base away, and base qualities are not on file. The CDR3 has 16 amino acids, counting the end cysteine and phenylalanine. The sequence is cut down to CDR3 DNA, 48 bases in frame from base 1. V has 3 bases trimmed and J has 3 bases trimmed; junction bases matching no gene number 9. Via the germline V gene, CDR1 is SGDLS and CDR2 YYNGEE. This record comes from a study of blood T cell repertoires in COVID-19 (dated by TCRdb to 2020 to 2022). Regarding the complete study: Samples covering the acute and convalescent phases of COVID-19 were provided by collaborators in the United States, Italy and Spain. The repertoires were released in a freely available public database meant as a resource for research on the immune response to SARS-CoV-2. A de-identified subject ID, COVID-19 status, age in years and sex were almost always included in the sample metadata. Where available, HLA class I and class II types were taken from metadata supplied by the sample provider and were not determined by assay-based typing. The material from the prospective study consisted of cDNA or gDNA derived from T cells, B-cell-depleted T cells, or PBMCs. Deeply sampled blood TCRbeta repertoires from subjects exposed to, actively infected with, or recovered from COVID-19 were included in the dataset. Samples were obtained from the ongoing ImmuneRACE study (first 160 participants) and from 1,000 to 1,500 subjects provided by 6 global collaborators.

TCRbeta CDR3 regions were amplified from genomic DNA using the immunoSEQ Assay, a bias-controlled multiplex PCR. The authors' analysis ran thus. Within the assay, amplification of reference gene primers was used to estimate how many nucleated cells each sample contained. To quantify the absolute abundance of each unique TCRbeta CDR3 rearrangement, sequence reads were collapsed and filtered. Productive Simpson clonality was computed per sample as the square root of Simpson's diversity index over productive rearrangements. TCRdb carries this immuneACCESS record with in-frame sequences only. Its versions omit some clonotypes, under half of them owing to an unresolved V gene in the studies checked, with the rest unexplained. V, J and clone size reflect that table, while D and trimming were determined from the DNA. The sample table holds about 130,000 clones, of which 85% to 90% were seen once. The ten largest clones represent roughly 4.3% of the sample.

One collaborating source in Seattle enrolled patients during active infection and followed them longitudinally through the course of disease. Each collaborating institution followed its own protocols to collect whole blood in K2EDTA tubes. For TCRbeta analysis, collaborators shipped samples as frozen whole blood, isolated PBMCs, or DNA extracted from either of those sample types. Study-wide findings and limitations: How much clinical and demographic metadata was included differed by source and by participant, and the metadata was provided uncurated.

The receptor was isolated from a man in his 60s with COVID-19, enrolled during active disease. The V and J genes are TRBV9 and TRBJ2-3, and 8 junction bases match TRBD1. Sequenced input: peripheral blood. CDR3 loop: CASSAAGGASTDTQYF. The DNA reads TGTGCCAGCAGCGCCGCAGGGGGCGCGTCGACAGATACGCAGTATTTT.